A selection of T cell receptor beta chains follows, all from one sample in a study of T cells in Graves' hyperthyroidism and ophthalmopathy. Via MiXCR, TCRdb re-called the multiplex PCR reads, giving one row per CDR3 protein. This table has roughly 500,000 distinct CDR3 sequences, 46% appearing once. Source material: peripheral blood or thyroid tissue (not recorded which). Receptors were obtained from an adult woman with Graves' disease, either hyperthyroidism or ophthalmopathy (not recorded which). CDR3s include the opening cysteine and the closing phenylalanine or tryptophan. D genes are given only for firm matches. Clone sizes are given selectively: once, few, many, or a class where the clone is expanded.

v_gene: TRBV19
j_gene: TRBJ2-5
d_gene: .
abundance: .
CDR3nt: TGTGCCAGTAGTATAGTCCCTCCGGGGCGTCTGGCGCGGGCGGAGACCCAGTACTTC
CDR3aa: CASSIVPPGRLARAETQYF

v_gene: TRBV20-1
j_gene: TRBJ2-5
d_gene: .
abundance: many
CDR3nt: TGCAGTGCTAGAGCCCCGTACCAAGAGACCCAGTACTTC
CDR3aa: CSARAPYQETQYF

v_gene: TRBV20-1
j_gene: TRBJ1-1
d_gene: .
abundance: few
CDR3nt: TGCAGTGCTAGAAGAGGCGGGGTAGAATGGAACGAGAACACTGAAGCTTTCTTT
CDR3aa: CSARRGGVEWNENTEAFF

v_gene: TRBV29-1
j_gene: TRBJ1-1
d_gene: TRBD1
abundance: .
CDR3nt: TGCAGCTCCGGGACAGAGAACACTGAAGCTTTCTTT
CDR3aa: CSSGTENTEAFF

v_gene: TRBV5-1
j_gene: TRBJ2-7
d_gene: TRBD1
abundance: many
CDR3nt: TGCGCCAGCAGCGAGGCAGGGGGCAAGAGCTACGAGCAGTACTTC
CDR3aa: CASSEAGGKSYEQYF

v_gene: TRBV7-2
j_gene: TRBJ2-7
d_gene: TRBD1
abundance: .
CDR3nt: TGTGCCAGCAGCTTAGTGGGGGGGACAGGGGTTGGAGAGCAGTACTTC
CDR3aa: CASSLVGGTGVGEQYF

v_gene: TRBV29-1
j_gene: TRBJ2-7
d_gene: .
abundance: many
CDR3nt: TGCAGCGTTGAAAGACCCGGGCCGACCTCGGGGGAGCAGTACTTC
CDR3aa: CSVERPGPTSGEQYF

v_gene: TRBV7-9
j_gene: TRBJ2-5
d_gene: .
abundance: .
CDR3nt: TGTGCCAGCAGCGATCAGGCGGGAGAGACCCAGTACTTC
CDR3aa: CASSDQAGETQYF

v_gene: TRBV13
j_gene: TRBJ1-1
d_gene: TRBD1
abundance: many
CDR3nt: TGTGCCAGCAGCTTAGGCCGGACAGGGGCTGAAGCTTTCTTT
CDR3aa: CASSLGRTGAEAFF

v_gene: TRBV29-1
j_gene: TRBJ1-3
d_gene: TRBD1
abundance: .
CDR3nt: TGCAGCGTTGAAGATTATGGACAGGGCTACTCTGGAAACACCATATATTTT
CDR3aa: CSVEDYGQGYSGNTIYF

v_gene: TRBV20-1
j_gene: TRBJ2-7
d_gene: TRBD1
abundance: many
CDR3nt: TGCAGTGCAGGCGGGACAGGGTACGAGCAGTACTTC
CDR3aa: CSAGGTGYEQYF

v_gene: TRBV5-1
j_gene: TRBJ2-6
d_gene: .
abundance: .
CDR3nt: TGCGCCAGCAGCTTGGACGGGGGTTACGAGGCCAACGTCCTGACTTTC
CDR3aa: CASSLDGGYEANVLTF

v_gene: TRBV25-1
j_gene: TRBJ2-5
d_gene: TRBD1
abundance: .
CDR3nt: TGTGCCAGCAGTGACTGGACAGGGGTCCTGAAGACCCAGTACTTC
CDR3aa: CASSDWTGVLKTQYF

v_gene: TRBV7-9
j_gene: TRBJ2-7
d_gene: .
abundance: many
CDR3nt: TGTGCCAGCAGCCAAGTTTCCTCCTACGAGCAGTACTTC
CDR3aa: CASSQVSSYEQYF

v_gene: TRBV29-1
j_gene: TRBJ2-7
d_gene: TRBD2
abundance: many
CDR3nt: TGCAGCGTTTCTAGCGGGAGCTACGAGCAGTACTTC
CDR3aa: CSVSSGSYEQYF

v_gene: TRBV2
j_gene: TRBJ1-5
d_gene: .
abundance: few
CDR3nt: TGTGCCAGCAGTGAAGGCAGGGTGAGGCAGCCCCAGCATTTT
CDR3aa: CASSEGRVRQPQHF

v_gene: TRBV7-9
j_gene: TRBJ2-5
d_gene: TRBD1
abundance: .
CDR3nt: TGTGCCAGCAGCCGGACAGGGGGGCGAGAGACCCAGTACTTC
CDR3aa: CASSRTGGRETQYF

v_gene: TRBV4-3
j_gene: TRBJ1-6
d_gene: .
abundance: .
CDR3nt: TGCGCCAGCAGCCAAGGGGCAGGTCCCCTCCACTTT
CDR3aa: CASSQGAGPLHF